The 20 T cell receptor beta chains below were found in one sample sequenced in a study of monozygotic twins with inflammatory bowel disease. TCRdb re-called the 5' RACE reads; one entry per CDR3 protein, DNA not given. The sample data list 150,000 to 200,000 distinct CDR3 sequences. The sequencing sample was made of blood. These receptors all come from a human donor with ulcerative colitis or Crohn's disease, or a healthy co-twin of an affected twin (not recorded which).

V is TRBV29-1 and J is TRBJ2-1; the D call from TCRdb, TRBD2, cannot be confirmed without DNA. In germline, CDR1 is SQVTM, CDR2 ANQGSEA. The CDR3 runs to 16 residues. CDR3 in amino acids: CSVDRPTSGRSYEQFF.

The V call is TRBV10-3, the J call TRBJ1-1. This CDR3 region has 16 residues. Germline-derived CDR1 and CDR2 are ENHRY and SYGVKD. The CDR3 loop is CAISESLGSMNTEAFF.

The chain carries TRBV20-1 and TRBJ1-5; TCRdb's assignment of TRBD1 cannot be checked, as there is no DNA. In germline, CDR1 is DFQATT, CDR2 SNEGSKA (reference sequence). The CDR3 has 15 amino acids. This CDR3 reads CSARAPGGSYQPQHF.

The rearrangement uses TRBV15 and TRBJ1-1; absent DNA, TCRdb's TRBD1 call cannot be checked. Germline assignment: CDR1 LNHNV and CDR2 YYDKDF (reference sequence). The CDR3 is made up of 14 amino acids. CDR3 region: CATSGGPIRTEAFF.

The CDR3 sequence: CSVEGFGQRNTGELFF. This chain connects TRBV29-1 to TRBJ2-2; without DNA, the TCRdb call of TRBD1 cannot be checked. Germline V lookup: CDR1 SQVTM, CDR2 ANQGSEA. CDR3 length: 16 residues.

This chain uses TRBV7-2 with TRBJ2-6; TCRdb indicates TRBD1, and absent DNA this call remains unverified. In germline, CDR1 is SGHTA, CDR2 FQGNSA. This CDR3 has 16 amino acids. CDR3 amino acids: CASTLQGLPGANVLTF.

The gene calls are TRBV5-1 and TRBJ2-1; the TCRdb call, TRBD2, lacks DNA for checking. CDR1 is SGHRS and CDR2 is YFSETQ in the germline V gene. The CDR3 runs 16 residues. CDR3 sequence: CASSSTSGSTNNEQFF. Using reference TRBV5-1 and TRBJ2-1 for the parts outside the CDR3, the full variable domain is KAGVTQTPRYLIKTRGQQVTLSCSPISGHRSVSWYQQTPGQGLQFLFEYFSETQRNKGNFPGRFSGRQFSNSRSEMNVSTLELGDSALYLCASSSTSGSTNNEQFFGPGTRLTVL.

V usage is TRBV27 and J usage is TRBJ2-2; the TRBD2 assignment by TCRdb is unverifiable without DNA. The length of the CDR3 is 16 residues. Germline CDR1 is MNHEY and CDR2 is SMNVEV (reference sequence). The chain's CDR3 is CASKIAGGLDTGELFF.

The J gene is TRBJ2-7, the V gene TRBV6-1; the D call of TRBD1 rests on TCRdb alone, since no DNA is present to check it. This CDR3 has 17 residues. Germline V lookup: CDR1 MNHNS, CDR2 SASEGT. The CDR3: CASSVASPGGNFYEQYF.

The chain carries TRBV5-1 and TRBJ1-2. Germline CDR1 and CDR2: SGHRS and YFSETQ. The CDR3 has 12 residues. The CDR3: CASSPDTHGYTF.

The chain couples TRBV29-1 to TRBJ2-2; there is no DNA to check the TCRdb D call of TRBD1. The CDR3 length is 14 residues. CDR1 and CDR2 from the germline V gene are SQVTM and ANQGSEA. The CDR3 spells CSARQGANTGELFF.

This chain connects TRBV29-1 to TRBJ2-2; TCRdb reports TRBD1, a call that lacks DNA to check it against. CDR1 and CDR2 from the germline V gene are SQVTM and ANQGSEA. The CDR3 totals 13 residues. The chain's CDR3 is CSVGRFNTGELFF.

The rearrangement uses TRBV20-1 and TRBJ2-7; TCRdb selects TRBD1, and the lack of DNA leaves this call unchecked. Germline V gene lookup returns CDR1 DFQATT and CDR2 SNEGSKA (reference sequence). The CDR3 contains 14 residues. The CDR3 here is CSARAVTGSYEQYF.

The gene calls are TRBV10-3 and TRBJ2-1; with no DNA, the TCRdb D assignment of TRBD2 cannot be verified. The CDR3 covers 15 residues. Germline V gives CDR1 ENHRY, CDR2 SYGVKD. The CDR3 here is CAISELAGGYNEQFF.

The chain links TRBV10-3 to TRBJ2-2. There are 13 residues in the CDR3. Germline V CDR1 and CDR2: ENHRY, SYGVKD. CDR3 in amino acids: CATTRTNTGELFF.

The chain recombines TRBV12-5 with TRBJ2-1; TCRdb proposes TRBD1, but this gene call is untestable without DNA. The CDR3 is 12 amino acids. Germline CDR1 is LGHNT and CDR2 is FRNRAP. This CDR3 reads CASGHSGYEQFF.

V usage is TRBV24-1 and J usage is TRBJ2-3; without DNA, the TCRdb call of TRBD1 cannot be checked. The length of the CDR3 is 17 residues. Germline loops: CDR1 KGHDR, CDR2 SFDVKD. The CDR3 is CATSDPTGTGDGDTQYF.

V gene TRBV9 combines with J gene TRBJ2-1; TCRdb indicates TRBD1, and absent DNA this call remains unverified. Germline CDR1 is SGDLS and CDR2 is YYNGEE. The CDR3 length is 15 residues. The chain's CDR3 is CASSVPPGAYNEQFF. The entire variable domain, with the rest obtained from reference TRBV9 and TRBJ2-1, is as follows: DSGVTQTPKHLITATGQRVTLRCSPRSGDLSVYWYQQSLDQGLQFLIQYYNGEERAKGNILERFSAQQFPDLHSELNLSSLELGDSALYFCASSVPPGAYNEQFFGPGTRLTVL.

V and J are TRBV24-1 and TRBJ2-1. CDR3 length equals 11 residues. Germline V gives CDR1 KGHDR, CDR2 SFDVKD. CDR3 loop: CASQAYNEQFF.

V usage is TRBV20-1 and J usage is TRBJ2-1; no DNA is available, so the TRBD2 call from TCRdb remains unchecked. CDR1 and CDR2 from the germline V gene are DFQATT and SNEGSKA (reference sequence). The CDR3 has 15 residues. The CDR3 loop is CSAPQRLVRLNEQFF.